These 20 T cell receptor beta chains were sequenced from one sample in a study of monozygotic twins with inflammatory bowel disease. From the 5' RACE reads, TCRdb lists one entry per CDR3 protein and no DNA. The sample includes some 450,000 distinct CDR3 sequences. Source material: blood. The origin of the receptors is a human donor with ulcerative colitis or Crohn's disease, or a healthy co-twin of an affected twin (not recorded which).

The chain is built from TRBV6-2 or TRBV6-3 and TRBJ2-7; the D gene TCRdb calls, TRBD2, cannot be checked with no DNA. CDR3 size: 19 residues. From germline, CDR1 is MNHEY and CDR2 SVGEGT. CDR3 region: CASSSGSTGTSGRRNEQYF.

The chain recombines TRBV7-2 with TRBJ2-3; TCRdb picks TRBD2, but there is no DNA to check that call. There are 15 residues in the CDR3. Germline-derived CDR1 and CDR2 are SGHTA and FQGNSA. The chain's CDR3 is CASSLTSGPRNTQYF. Looking up the rest from reference TRBV7-2 and TRBJ2-3 gives the full variable domain: GAGVSQSPSNKVTEKGKDVELRCDPISGHTALYWYRQSLGQGLEFLIYFQGNSAPDKSGLPSDRFSAERTGGSVSTLTIQRTQQEDSAVYLCASSLTSGPRNTQYFGPGTRLTVL.

V gene TRBV28 combines with J gene TRBJ2-2; TCRdb returns TRBD2, unconfirmable since there is no DNA. The V gene's germline CDR1 is MDHEN and CDR2 SYDVKM. The CDR3 runs 16 residues. CDR3 in amino acids: CAEGTSGRENTGELFF.

The V call is TRBV19, the J call TRBJ2-1; the D call from TCRdb, TRBD1, cannot be confirmed without DNA. The CDR3 consists of 14 residues. Germline V CDR1 and CDR2: LNHDA, SQIVND (reference sequence). The CDR3 protein is CDSRPDRAFNEQFF.

The chain combines TRBV5-4 with TRBJ2-1; no DNA is available, so the TRBD1 call from TCRdb remains unchecked. Germline CDR1 reads SGHNT; CDR2 reads YYREEE (reference sequence). The CDR3 has 16 amino acids. CDR3 in amino acids: CASRSLGQTSYNEQFF. Complete variable domain (other parts from reference TRBV5-4 and TRBJ2-1): ETGVTQSPTHLIKTRGQQVTLRCSSQSGHNTVSWYQQALGQGPQFIFQYYREEENGRGNFPPRFSGLQFPNYSSELNVNALELDDSALYLCASRSLGQTSYNEQFFGPGTRLTVL.

The genes are TRBV20-1 and TRBJ2-7; TCRdb's assignment of TRBD2 cannot be checked, as there is no DNA. This CDR3 contains 12 residues. Germline CDR1 is DFQATT and CDR2 is SNEGSKA (reference sequence). The CDR3 loop reads CSVGTSNYEQYF.

This rearrangement joins TRBV2 to TRBJ1-1. The CDR3 loop spans 12 amino acids. Germline V gene data show CDR1 as SNHLY and CDR2 as FYNNEI. CDR3 sequence reads: CASSAGTAEAFF.

CDR3 residues: CASRNPGQGQDGELFF. The chain recombines TRBV10-3 with TRBJ2-2; the D call from TCRdb, TRBD1, cannot be confirmed without DNA. Germline CDR1 ENHRY, CDR2 SYGVKD. The CDR3 is made up of 16 amino acids.

This chain's CDR3 is CAISELALRMNSNQPQHF. J is TRBJ1-5 and V is TRBV10-3; TCRdb indicates TRBD1, and absent DNA this call remains unverified. Germline V gene sequence: CDR1 ENHRY, CDR2 SYGVKD. The CDR3 spans 18 residues.

The chain links TRBV30 to TRBJ2-5. CDR1 is GTSNPN, CDR2 SVGIG, per germline (reference sequence). The CDR3 consists of 11 residues. The CDR3 reads CAWSVLETQYF.

The CDR3 sequence: CASSLYASGGAYEQYF. This sequence joins TRBV5-1 and TRBJ2-7; lacking DNA, the TRBD2 call made by TCRdb goes unchecked. Germline CDR1 and CDR2: SGHRS and YFSETQ. This CDR3 is 16 amino acids long.

The chain has TRBV27 and TRBJ1-2; TCRdb outputs TRBD1, but without DNA this stays unchecked. The CDR3 has 13 residues. From germline, CDR1 is MNHEY and CDR2 SMNVEV (reference sequence). The CDR3 region is CASRKTGGNGYTF.

The CDR3: CSARAADWGSSSGNTIYF. V gene TRBV20-1 combines with J gene TRBJ1-3; TCRdb's D gene call, TRBD1, goes unchecked for lack of DNA. The germline gives CDR1 DFQATT, CDR2 SNEGSKA (reference sequence). There are 18 residues in the CDR3.

The genes are TRBV3-1 and TRBJ2-5; as DNA is missing, the TRBD1 call by TCRdb cannot be tested. This CDR3 contains 11 residues. Germline CDR1 is LGHDT and CDR2 is YNNKEL (reference sequence). CDR3 sequence: CASLGRGTQYF.

The CDR3 is CASSRGQAGEAFF. The chain uses TRBV7-9 and TRBJ1-1; TCRdb gives TRBD1 as the D gene, but with no DNA this cannot be confirmed. This CDR3 has 13 amino acids. Per the germline V gene, CDR1 is SEHNR and CDR2 is FQNEAQ (reference sequence).

The CDR3: CASSYEGTGQPQHF. The V gene is TRBV6-2 or TRBV6-3, the J gene TRBJ1-5; TCRdb's D call, TRBD1, is unchecked because there is no DNA. This CDR3 has 14 amino acids. Germline CDR1 is MNHEY and CDR2 is SVGEGT.

The V call is TRBV20-1, the J call TRBJ2-7. The CDR3 length is 12 residues. Germline CDR1 is DFQATT and CDR2 is SNEGSKA (reference sequence). CDR3 sequence: CSATDRPYEQYF.

The chain employs TRBV12-3 or TRBV12-4 and TRBJ2-7. This CDR3 contains 11 residues. The CDR3 region is CASRLRVKQYF.

This chain links TRBV19 with TRBJ2-5; TCRdb's D gene call, TRBD1, goes unchecked for lack of DNA. The CDR3 extends over 13 amino acids. Germline CDR1 reads LNHDA; CDR2 reads SQIVND (reference sequence). The CDR3 region is CASSIREQETQYF.

The V call is TRBV5-6, the J call TRBJ1-2; the TCRdb call, TRBD1, lacks DNA for checking. CDR1 and CDR2 from the germline V gene are SGHDT and YYEEEE. The CDR3 contains 14 residues. The CDR3 region is CASSSKQGADGYTF.